This T cell receptor beta chain was identified in a study of blood T cell repertoires in COVID-19. The V gene's germline CDR1 is SNHLY and CDR2 FYNNEI. The CDR3 is 14 residues long. Trimming removed 6 bases at V and 3 bases at J, with 15 bases between. The protocol was immunoSEQ multiplex PCR, while the TCRdb copy is restricted to in-frame clones and leaves out a portion. This table has 100,000 to 150,000 clones, approximately 84% appearing once. The clonotype originates from a young woman who had recovered from COVID-19. The chain has TRBV2 and TRBJ2-7, with D possibly matching TRBD1 (5 bases). Source material: peripheral blood. Written as DNA, the CDR3 is TGTGCCAGCAGAACAGGTTTGTCGTACTACGAGCAGTACTTC. Its translation: CASRTGLSYYEQYF. Filled out from reference TRBV2 and TRBJ2-7, the complete variable domain reads EPEVTQTPSHQVTQMGQEVILRCVPISNHLYFYWYRQILGQKVEFLVSFYNNEISEKSEIFDDQFSVERPDGSNFTLKIRSTKLEDSAMYFCASRTGLSYYEQYFGPGTRLTVT.